This T cell receptor beta chain was found in a study of control samples from healthy donors and cancer patients. Trimming took 1 base from V and 3 from J; bases not matched to a gene: 2. This CDR3 has 15 amino acids. Per the germline V gene, CDR1 is SGHKS and CDR2 is YYEKEE (reference sequence). Assay: immunoSEQ multiplex PCR; the TCRdb copy retains only in-frame clones and omits some. This sample yields 100,000 to 150,000 clones, of which 88% are seen a single time; about 3.2% belongs to the top ten. The chain has TRBV5-5 and TRBJ2-7; 12 nucleotides agree with TRBD2. This receptor was taken from a man over 45 in good health. Sequenced sample: blood. The CDR3 spells CASSLMTSGGYEQYF. The CDR3 DNA follows: TGTGCCAGCAGCTTGATGACTAGCGGGGGCTACGAGCAGTACTTC.